Reported below is one T cell receptor beta chain. Its target is unknown. The CDR3 totals 13 residues. CDR1 SQVTM and CDR2 ANQGSEA come from the germline V gene. The V and J ends lost 7 bases and 4 bases, in that order; junction bases with no gene match: 7. The sample is drawn from a study of shared clonotypes between healthy human individuals. The study, taken as a whole, reports: Among the subsets, naive ones generally showed larger estimated richness than memory ones.

Samples underwent the assay at deep level. Only in-frame clones appear in the TCRdb table, and some are missing; sequencing was by immunoSEQ multiplex PCR. The data hold roughly 320,000 clones, with roughly 84% observed a single time. The TCR originated in a man aged 18 to 29 in good health. The sequencing input was memory CD8+ T cells sorted from blood. Subset given: CD45RO+ cells pooled with CCR7-negative TemRA cells. The chain uses TRBV29-1 and TRBJ2-1; 7 nucleotides line up with TRBD1. CDR3 in amino acids: CSARGGDYNEQFF. CDR3 nucleotides: TGCAGCGCTCGAGGGGGCGATTACAATGAGCAGTTCTTC.